The 2 T cell receptor beta chains reported below all come from one sample, sequenced in a study of cytomegalovirus exposure and HLA in healthy donors (dated by TCRdb to about 2017). Library preparation employed the immunoSEQ multiplex PCR assay. A mixture of 60 forward primers for TCR Vbeta segments and 13 reverse primers for TCR Jbeta segments was used in the multiplex PCR. TCRdb's version of the immuneACCESS table is confined to in-frame rearrangements and falls short of the full clone set. An unresolved V gene accounts for under half of the shortfall where checked; the remainder is of unknown origin. A total of about 130,000 clones appear in this sample, approximately 83% of them only once. The top ten constitute around 1.2% of the sample. The specimen sequenced was PBMCs. The receptor set was obtained from a girl aged 2 to 10 in good health and CMV-seronegative.

The chain recombines TRBV30 with TRBJ1-4; D is uncertain. V dropped 8 bases and J dropped 0 bases, with 10 bases sitting between them. Germline values: CDR1 GTSNPN, CDR2 SVGIG (reference sequence). The CDR3 runs to 13 residues. Here the CDR3 reads CASPGTTNEKLFF. CDR3 DNA sequence: TGTGCCAGCCCCGGGACAACTAATGAAAAACTGTTTTTT.

The chain joins TRBV9 to TRBJ2-2; TRBD2 matches at 10 bases. Germline-derived CDR1 and CDR2 are SGDLS and YYNGEE. The J segment lost 5 bases and the V segment lost 2 bases, leaving 9 bases of the junction unmatched. This CDR3 is 17 amino acids long. The CDR3 DNA reads as TGTGCCAGCAGCGTGGCGAGCGGGAGGGAAACGACCGGGGAGCTGTTTTTT. Its protein is CASSVASGRETTGELFF.